The sample holds a few counts of the clone carrying this TCR beta chain. The sample belongs to a study of blood T cell repertoires in COVID-19. TCRdb's table, derived via immunoSEQ multiplex PCR, lists solely in-frame clones and lacks some. Of 170,000 or so clones in the sample, approximately 80% were seen once. The CDR3 length is 13 residues. The TCR originated in an older woman with acute or convalescent COVID-19. Sequenced material: peripheral blood. The V gene is TRBV21-1, the J gene TRBJ2-1; the table's D call, TRBD2, was not checked against the DNA. TRBV21-1 is listed as a pseudogene. As DNA, the CDR3 is TGTGCCAGCAACCGACTAGGTACCAATGAGCAGTTCTTC. Translation: CASNRLGTNEQFF.